Each of the 25 T cell receptor beta chains below was sequenced from the same sample in a study of OX40 agonist ivuxolimab in advanced cancers. TCRdb's copy holds only in-frame clones and misses some; the assay was immunoSEQ multiplex PCR. This table holds approximately 65,000 clones, about 82% found once. The material was CD4+ or CD8+ T cells sorted from blood, obtained in a trial of the OX40 agonist ivuxolimab. Every receptor here comes from an adult with an advanced solid tumor such as melanoma, head and neck, liver or kidney cancer.

The V call is TRBV4-2, the J call TRBJ1-2, with D hard to call. Germline V CDR1 and CDR2: LGHNA, YNFKEQ. The CDR3 is made up of 14 amino acids. Trimming left V 1 base short and J 3 bases short, with 9 bases between. Here the CDR3 DNA reads TGTGCCAGCAGCCAAGGGACCATGGACTATGGCTACACCTTC. Translation: CASSQGTMDYGYTF.

The chain links TRBV30 to TRBJ1-5, with a possible D match to TRBD1 (5 bases). This CDR3 comprises 14 residues. Germline V gene data show CDR1 as GTSNPN and CDR2 as SVGIG (reference sequence). V shed 1 base and J shed 3 bases, with 10 bases lying between them. The CDR3 nucleotides read TGTGCCTGGAGTGCGATGACAGCCAATCAGCCCCAGCATTTT. Protein: CAWSAMTANQPQHF.

The genes are TRBV10-3 and TRBJ1-1; D is unresolved. The CDR3 totals 13 residues. Germline CDR1 reads ENHRY; CDR2 reads SYGVKD. The V and J ends lost 8 bases and 8 bases respectively, with 18 bases between them. CDR3 sequence: CAIATTGETEAFF. CDR3 DNA: TGTGCCATCGCTACGACCGGGGAGACAGAAGCTTTCTTT.

The chain is built from TRBV21-1 and TRBJ1-2. TRBV21-1 is classified as a pseudogene. This CDR3 region has 13 residues. The DNA of the CDR3 is TGTGCCAGCAGCAAAGTGGGAGGGAAAGGCTACACCTTC. Protein: CASSKVGGKGYTF.

This chain uses TRBV4-3 with TRBJ2-7; 8 bases are a match to TRBD2. J gave up 8 bases and V 1 base, and 4 bases lay outside the gene matches. The germline V gene encodes CDR1 LGHNA and CDR2 YSLEER. The CDR3 loop spans 13 amino acids. CDR3 in DNA: TGCGCCAGCAGCCAAGGGCGACTAGCGCAGCAGTACTTC. This gives the protein CASSQGRLAQQYF.

This clone turned up a few times. V usage is TRBV6-1 and J usage is TRBJ1-6, with D unresolved. Trimming took off 3 bases at V and 1 base at J, with 7 bases between the two ends. This CDR3 is 15 amino acids long. Germline V gene sequence: CDR1 MNHNS, CDR2 SASEGT. Here the CDR3 reads CASSDRGSYNSPLHF. DNA of the CDR3: TGTGCCAGCAGTGATCGGGGTTCCTATAATTCACCCCTCCACTTT.

The V gene is TRBV4-1, the J gene TRBJ1-5; D is possibly TRBD1 (6 bases). V was cut by 6 bases and J by 5 bases, with 23 bases left in between. Germline CDR1 is MGHRA and CDR2 is YSYEKL. This CDR3 is built from 17 residues. CDR3 in DNA: TGCGCCAGCAGGGTCGGGCTTACAGGGCCGAAGGATCAGCCCCAGCATTTT. It translates to CASRVGLTGPKDQPQHF.

This clone was detected a few times. V gene TRBV20-1 combines with J gene TRBJ2-1; 7 bases fit TRBD1. The ends lost 5 bases at V and 13 bases at J; junction bases unmatched: 5. CDR1 is DFQATT and CDR2 is SNEGSKA in the germline V gene (reference sequence). The CDR3 runs to 10 residues. This chain's CDR3 is CSAARDSQFF. Here the CDR3 DNA reads TGCAGTGCTGCCCGGGACAGCCAGTTCTTC.

This chain connects TRBV10-3 to TRBJ1-1, with D possibly matching TRBD1 (6 bases). CDR3 length equals 14 residues. Deletions cut 2 bases from V and 0 bases from J, with 7 bases between. Germline values: CDR1 ENHRY, CDR2 SYGVKD. CDR3: CAISEQGMNTEAFF. The CDR3 DNA sequence: TGTGCCATCAGTGAGCAGGGGATGAACACTGAAGCTTTCTTT.

This sequence joins TRBV10-3 and TRBJ1-2; TRBD1 aligns across 8 bases. This CDR3 is built from 16 residues. V dropped 6 bases and J dropped 7; count of bases not matched to a gene: 16. Germline CDR1 is ENHRY and CDR2 is SYGVKD. This chain's CDR3 is CAISEGPGGAISGYTF. In DNA form, the CDR3 reads TGTGCCATCAGCGAGGGTCCAGGGGGCGCGATCAGTGGCTACACCTTC.

V and J are TRBV6-1 and TRBJ1-2; D is perhaps TRBD1 (5 bases). The CDR3 totals 13 residues. V was clipped by 3 bases and J by 6 bases, with 11 bases between them. Germline values: CDR1 MNHNS, CDR2 SASEGT. This chain's CDR3 is CASSEGRQHGYTF. The CDR3 nucleotides read TGTGCCAGCAGTGAGGGGCGGCAGCATGGCTACACCTTC.

The chain combines TRBV5-1 with TRBJ2-1; D unclear. CDR3 length: 14 residues. With 0 bases removed from V and 0 bases from J, the gap between germline ends came to 4 bases. CDR1 and CDR2 from the germline V gene are SGHRS and YFSETQ. The CDR3 sequence is CASSLGLSYNEQFF. CDR3 coding DNA: TGCGCCAGCAGCTTGGGACTCTCCTACAATGAGCAGTTCTTC.

The chain joins TRBV19 to TRBJ2-1, with 10 bases fitting TRBD2. Germline V gives CDR1 LNHDA, CDR2 SQIVND (reference sequence). Losses at the gene ends were 2 bases for V and 3 bases for J; bases not matched to a gene: 10. The CDR3 has 18 residues. The CDR3 DNA is TGTGCCAGTAGTATACGGGCTAGCGGGGGCCCCTACTACAATGAGCAGTTCTTC. Translation gives CASSIRASGGPYYNEQFF.

This chain links TRBV5-4 with TRBJ2-3; no clear D gene. The V end was cut by 2 bases, the J end by 3 bases, with 10 bases between. Germline V gene lookup returns CDR1 SGHNT and CDR2 YYREEE (reference sequence). This CDR3 is built from 14 residues. As DNA, the CDR3 is TGTGCCAGCAGCTTCGCAGTGGAGACAGATACGCAGTATTTT. Amino acids: CASSFAVETDTQYF.

This chain links TRBV5-8 with TRBJ2-1; TRBD2 might be the D (5 bases). The CDR3 runs 15 residues. Germline V gives CDR1 SGHTS, CDR2 YDEGEE. V shed 1 base and J shed 5 bases, with 13 bases lying between them. This CDR3 is CASSLRGGTDNEQFF. In DNA form, the CDR3 reads TGTGCCAGCAGCTTGCGGGGTGGTACGGACAATGAGCAGTTCTTC.

This rearrangement joins TRBV19 to TRBJ1-2; TRBD1 agrees at 7 bases. Germline V lookup: CDR1 LNHDA, CDR2 SQIVND (reference sequence). CDR3 length equals 17 residues. Trimming at V came to 5 bases and at J to 0 bases, leaving 12 bases not matched to a gene. CDR3 amino acids: CASSGTGTALPNYGYTF. The CDR3 DNA reads TGTGCCAGTAGTGGAACTGGGACAGCGCTCCCTAACTATGGCTACACCTTC. The complete variable domain, with remaining parts taken from reference TRBV19 and TRBJ1-2, reads DGGITQSPKYLFRKEGQNVTLSCEQNLNHDAMYWYRQDPGQGLRLIYYSQIVNDFQKGDIAEGYSVSREKKESFPLTVTSAQKNPTAFYLCASSGTGTALPNYGYTFGSGTRLTVV.

In this sample, this clone turned up a few times. This chain links TRBV9 with TRBJ1-4, with 7 bases matching TRBD1. CDR1 is SGDLS and CDR2 is YYNGEE in the germline V gene. The length of the CDR3 is 15 residues. V lost 0 bases and J lost 8; bases outside the gene matches: 7. The CDR3, as DNA: TGTGCCAGCAGCGTAGGTTCAGGGGGAAAGGAAAAACTGTTTTTT. Protein product: CASSVGSGGKEKLFF.

The chain employs TRBV19 and TRBJ2-3, with TRBD1 as a possible D gene (6 bases). This CDR3 is 17 amino acids long. CDR1 and CDR2 (germline): LNHDA, SQIVND (reference sequence). Trimming removed 5 bases from V and 0 bases from J, with 18 bases in between. CDR3: CASSSLGTRGSTDTQYF. CDR3 sequence (DNA): TGTGCCAGTAGTTCTTTAGGGACCAGGGGCAGCACAGATACGCAGTATTTT.

The rearrangement links TRBV5-1 to TRBJ1-3; the D gene is possibly TRBD1 (5 bases). The CDR3 is 14 residues long. Germline values: CDR1 SGHRS, CDR2 YFSETQ. Trimming removed 3 bases from V and 4 bases from J, with 11 bases in between. CDR3 protein: CASSSGQSGNTIYF. CDR3 in DNA: TGCGCCAGCAGCTCGGGGCAAAGCGGAAACACCATATATTTT. Together with reference TRBV5-1 and TRBJ1-3, the CDR3 gives the full variable domain: KAGVTQTPRYLIKTRGQQVTLSCSPISGHRSVSWYQQTPGQGLQFLFEYFSETQRNKGNFPGRFSGRQFSNSRSEMNVSTLELGDSALYLCASSSGQSGNTIYFGEGSWLTVV.

The chain links TRBV5-6 to TRBJ1-1, with D perhaps matching TRBD1 (5 bases). Germline lookup yields CDR1 SGHDT and CDR2 YYEEEE. The CDR3 sequence is 15 residues long. The V end lost 5 bases, the J end lost 0 bases, and 14 bases lay between the germline ends. CDR3 coding DNA: TGTGCCAGCAGTAAGCAGGGCCTCATGAACACTGAAGCTTTCTTT. Encoded protein: CASSKQGLMNTEAFF.

This sequence joins TRBV7-9 and TRBJ2-5; tentatively, D is TRBD1 (5 bases). Deletions cut 1 base from V and 5 bases from J, with 17 bases between. There are 16 residues in the CDR3. From germline, CDR1 is SEHNR and CDR2 FQNEAQ (reference sequence). The CDR3 here is CASSLEGQGHRETQYF. DNA for the CDR3: TGTGCCAGCAGCTTAGAGGGGCAGGGTCACCGCGAGACCCAGTACTTC.

This chain connects TRBV5-4 to TRBJ1-2, with 7 bases matching TRBD1. The CDR3 runs to 16 residues. Trimming cost V 2 bases and J 4 bases; bases outside gene matches: 11. Germline V gene sequence: CDR1 SGHNT, CDR2 YYREEE (reference sequence). The DNA of the CDR3 is TGTGCCAGCAGCTTACCGGGACAGCCGAATGGCTATGGCTACACCTTC. It specifies CASSLPGQPNGYGYTF.

The rearrangement joins TRBV30 to TRBJ1-1; TRBD1 might be the D (5 bases). Germline CDR1 is GTSNPN and CDR2 is SVGIG (reference sequence). CDR3 length: 16 amino acids. Deletions cut 1 base from V and 0 bases from J, with 15 bases between. CDR3 sequence: CAWSGRAVGMNTEAFF. The CDR3, as DNA: TGTGCCTGGAGTGGCAGGGCCGTAGGGATGAACACTGAAGCTTTCTTT.

V and J are TRBV2 and TRBJ1-1; D is unresolved. Per germline, CDR1 SNHLY and CDR2 FYNNEI. The CDR3 runs 12 residues. With 6 bases removed from V and 10 bases from J, the gap between germline ends came to 15 bases. The CDR3 nucleotides read TGTGCCAGCAGGAGAGACCACCGCGGAGCTTTCTTT. Its translation is CASRRDHRGAFF.

The V and J genes are TRBV5-4 and TRBJ2-3; TRBD2 matches 13 bases. The germline gives CDR1 SGHNT, CDR2 YYREEE (reference sequence). The CDR3 has 20 residues. Unmatched junction bases numbered 18, after V lost 4 bases and J lost 4 bases. CDR3 residues: CASSHDGAELAGGLADTQYF. The CDR3 DNA reads as TGTGCCAGCAGCCACGACGGCGCTGAACTAGCGGGAGGGCTGGCAGATACGCAGTATTTT. Using reference TRBV5-4 and TRBJ2-3 for the parts outside the CDR3, the full variable domain is ETGVTQSPTHLIKTRGQQVTLRCSSQSGHNTVSWYQQALGQGPQFIFQYYREEENGRGNFPPRFSGLQFPNYSSELNVNALELDDSALYLCASSHDGAELAGGLADTQYFGPGTRLTVL.